Given below is one T cell receptor beta chain in context. This entry belongs to a study of blood T cell repertoires in COVID-19. Study as a whole: Samples taken during acute and convalescent COVID-19 were collected in the United States, Italy and Spain. Sources were T cells, B-cell-depleted T cells, or PBMCs; the material itself was cDNA or gDNA.

Enrolment of Seattle patients took place during active infection, and they were followed longitudinally. The CDR3 runs 16 residues. From germline, CDR1 is MRHNA and CDR2 SNTAGT. V lost 7 bases and J lost 2; bases outside the gene matches: 14. Generated by immunoSEQ multiplex PCR, the TCRdb table keeps only in-frame clones and is missing some. This sample yields 390,000 or so clones, of which around 92% are seen a single time; approximately 3% belongs to the top ten. Sequencing was done on a sample of peripheral blood. The gene calls are TRBV6-4 and TRBJ2-7, with TRBD1 matching over 7 bases. The TCR sequence derives from a woman in her twenties or thirties with COVID-19, enrolled during active disease. In DNA, the CDR3 is TGTGCCAGCACCATTCCGGGACAGCCTGATGCCTACGAGCAGTACTTC. Residues: CASTIPGQPDAYEQYF.